Following are 19 T cell receptor beta chains from one sample sequenced in a study of T cell repertoires in cytomegalovirus infection. These receptors' antigens are unknown. TCRdb independently ran MiXCR on the reads; one entry per CDR3 protein. The table records about 89,000 distinct CDR3 sequences, over 25% of them present only once. The material was CD8+ T cells from cultured PBMCs, obtained from culture after CMV antigen stimulation. The receptors shown here come from a human donor in good health (CMV status not recorded). Some clones in this sample may be carry-over from other donors' samples.

This clonotype was counted between two and nine times. This chain connects TRBV20-1 to TRBJ1-1, with a weak D call TRBD1 (5 bases). Deletions cut 5 bases from V and 0 bases from J, with 10 bases between. The CDR3 has 13 residues. The V gene's germline CDR1 is DFQATT and CDR2 SNEGSKA (reference sequence). The DNA of the CDR3 is TGCAGTGCTGGGGGTCTCATGAACACTGAAGCTTTCTTT. This encodes CSAGGLMNTEAFF.

The chain employs TRBV19 and TRBJ2-2; 7 bases match TRBD2. Germline V gene data show CDR1 as LNHDA and CDR2 as SQIVND (reference sequence). This CDR3 is built from 14 residues. V gave up 6 bases and J gave up 3 bases; unmatched junction bases: 4. This CDR3 is CASRSGAHTGELFF. The CDR3 DNA reads TGTGCCAGTAGGAGCGGGGCGCACACCGGGGAGCTGTTTTTT.

This clonotype was recorded a few times. The rearrangement links TRBV5-1 to TRBJ1-5; TRBD1 might be the D (5 bases). In germline, CDR1 is SGHRS, CDR2 YFSETQ. Trimming cost V 0 bases and J 4 bases, with 14 bases left between them. The CDR3 is 16 residues long. CDR3 coding DNA: TGCGCCAGCAGCTTGGCCCCCAGGGCAGATAATCAGCCCCAGCATTTT. Translating it yields CASSLAPRADNQPQHF. The full variable domain, with the rest looked up from reference TRBV5-1 and TRBJ1-5, is KAGVTQTPRYLIKTRGQQVTLSCSPISGHRSVSWYQQTPGQGLQFLFEYFSETQRNKGNFPGRFSGRQFSNSRSEMNVSTLELGDSALYLCASSLAPRADNQPQHFGDGTRLSIL.

This clonotype has just a few counts. The chain uses TRBV11-3 and TRBJ1-3; D remains unclear. The germline gives CDR1 SGHNT, CDR2 YENEEA. The V end was cut by 1 base, the J end by 2 bases, with 6 bases between. This CDR3 has 14 residues. The CDR3 DNA reads as TGTGCCAGCAGCTTAGGACCGCCTGGAAACACCATATATTTT. Its protein is CASSLGPPGNTIYF.

V gene TRBV15 combines with J gene TRBJ1-6, with D possibly matching TRBD1 (5 bases). CDR3 length: 15 residues. Germline V lookup: CDR1 LNHNV, CDR2 YYDKDF (reference sequence). Trimming removed 4 bases from V and 10 bases from J, with 17 bases in between. CDR3 residues: CATSKRDYLDSPLHF. Written as DNA, the CDR3 is TGTGCCACCAGCAAACGGGACTACTTGGACTCACCCCTCCACTTT.

The J gene is TRBJ1-1, the V gene TRBV7-8, with 7 bases identical to TRBD1. The CDR3 contains 14 residues. V trimming: 3 bases; J trimming: 6 bases; junction bases outside the gene matches: 7. Germline V gives CDR1 SGHVS, CDR2 FQNEAQ. The CDR3 nucleotides read TGTGCCAGCAGCTTCGGGACAGTGGTAGCTGAAGCTTTCTTT. This encodes CASSFGTVVAEAFF.

The sample holds a few counts of this clonotype. The J gene is TRBJ1-2, the V gene TRBV20-1; D is unclear. The CDR3 totals 10 residues. Germline V gene sequence: CDR1 DFQATT, CDR2 SNEGSKA (reference sequence). The V gene lost 3 bases and the J gene lost 8 bases, with 7 bases spanning the gap. The CDR3 here is CSASREGYTF. CDR3 sequence (DNA): TGCAGTGCTAGTCGTGAGGGCTACACCTTC.

In its sample, this clonotype was seen a few times. V gene TRBV19 combines with J gene TRBJ1-1; D might be TRBD1 (5 bases). Per germline, CDR1 LNHDA and CDR2 SQIVND (reference sequence). Trimming took 3 bases from V and 11 from J, leaving 10 bases between them. This CDR3 is 11 amino acids long. CDR3 amino acids: CASSIGAVAFF. The DNA of the CDR3 is TGTGCCAGTAGTATCGGGGCTGTGGCTTTCTTT. Filled out from reference TRBV19 and TRBJ1-1, the complete variable domain reads DGGITQSPKYLFRKEGQNVTLSCEQNLNHDAMYWYRQDPGQGLRLIYYSQIVNDFQKGDIAEGYSVSREKKESFPLTVTSAQKNPTAFYLCASSIGAVAFFGQGTRLTVV.

CDR3 nucleotide sequence: TGTGCCAGCACTGCATGGCTAGCCACAGATACGCAGTATTTT. Protein product: CASTAWLATDTQYF. This chain joins TRBV28 and TRBJ2-3, with D maybe TRBD2 (5 bases). V lost 7 bases and J 2 bases, leaving 13 bases between the germline ends. The CDR3 loop spans 14 amino acids. CDR1 is MDHEN, CDR2 SYDVKM, per germline.

V usage is TRBV19 and J usage is TRBJ2-1; a weak D match, TRBD2 (6 bases). The V end lost 7 bases, the J end lost 11 bases, and 21 bases lay between the germline ends. The CDR3 sequence is 14 residues long. Germline V gene lookup returns CDR1 LNHDA and CDR2 SQIVND (reference sequence). CDR3 sequence reads: CASTYDAGRNKQFF. The CDR3 DNA reads as TGTGCCAGTACCTACGATGCAGGGAGGAATAAGCAGTTCTTC.

The sample holds a few counts of this clonotype. This chain joins TRBV25-1 and TRBJ1-2; D uncertain. CDR3 size: 14 residues. Germline CDR1 is MGHDK and CDR2 is SYGVNS. Trimming left V 1 base short and J 8 bases short, with 14 bases between. CDR3 bases: TGTGCCAGCAGTGAATGGTCGGGAATGGGGGGCTACACCTTC. It is translated as CASSEWSGMGGYTF.

This clonotype has a handful of counts. This chain links TRBV29-1 with TRBJ2-7; a weak D match, TRBD1 (5 bases). In germline, CDR1 is SQVTM, CDR2 ANQGSEA. The CDR3 loop spans 17 amino acids. Trimming left V 0 bases short and J 3 bases short, with 21 bases between. CDR3 bases: TGCAGCGTTGAAGATAAGACCGTGGGGCAGGGTGGCTACGAGCAGTACTTC. Protein product: CSVEDKTVGQGGYEQYF.

As concerns this clonotype: A much larger clone sits a single nucleotide away, making a read error possible. The chain combines TRBV7-9 with TRBJ1-1; D gene ambiguous. The CDR3 loop spans 15 amino acids. CDR1 is SEHNR and CDR2 is FQNEAQ in the germline V gene (reference sequence). The CDR3: CASSLDPAVNTESFF. The CDR3 DNA reads as TGTGCCAGCAGCTTAGACCCAGCAGTGAACACTGAATCTTTCTTT.

The genes are TRBV6-6 and TRBJ2-5, with D uncertain. CDR1 and CDR2 (germline): MNHNY, SVGAGI (reference sequence). Trimming took off 2 bases at V and 4 bases at J, with 8 bases between the two ends. This CDR3 spans 13 amino acids. CDR3 nucleotides: TGTGCCAGCAGTTACGTCTTTACAGAGACCCAGTACTTC. Amino acids: CASSYVFTETQYF.

The J gene is TRBJ1-2, the V gene TRBV6-5, with a tentative D call TRBD1 (6 bases). V was shortened by 2 bases and J by 5 bases, with 9 bases between the two germline ends. The CDR3 is 13 residues long. Germline values: CDR1 MNHEY, CDR2 SVGAGI. This chain's CDR3 is CASSYEGGYGYTF. The CDR3 nucleotides are TGTGCCAGCAGTTACGAGGGGGGATATGGCTACACCTTC.

This clonotype was seen a handful of times. CDR3 DNA sequence: TGCAGTGCTAGAGGGGGACTTTCCTACGAGCAGTACTTC. Translating gives CSARGGLSYEQYF. This chain joins TRBV20-1 and TRBJ2-7, with D possibly being TRBD2 (6 bases). Germline V CDR1 and CDR2: DFQATT, SNEGSKA (reference sequence). V lost 1 base and J 1 base, leaving 8 bases between the germline ends. There are 13 residues in the CDR3.

This clonotype has a handful of counts. The chain employs TRBV27 and TRBJ1-1; D gene ambiguous. Germline-derived CDR1 and CDR2 are MNHEY and SMNVEV (reference sequence). The ends were cut back, 6 bases at V and 3 bases at J, with 14 bases in the middle. The CDR3 runs to 14 residues. CDR3 in amino acids: CASSSNYGDTEAFF. The CDR3 region has the DNA TGTGCCAGCAGCTCTAATTACGGGGACACTGAAGCTTTCTTT.

The chain recombines TRBV2 with TRBJ1-1; D possibly corresponds to TRBD1 (5 bases). Germline loops: CDR1 SNHLY, CDR2 FYNNEI. Trimming cost V 6 bases and J 0 bases, with 11 bases left between them. The CDR3 consists of 14 residues. CDR3 DNA: TGTGCCAGCAGCGCCCTGACAGTGAACACTGAAGCTTTCTTT. Translation gives CASSALTVNTEAFF.

J is TRBJ1-2 and V is TRBV7-9, with D maybe TRBD1 (5 bases). Germline loops: CDR1 SEHNR, CDR2 FQNEAQ (reference sequence). V was trimmed by 3 bases and J by 6 bases, leaving 11 bases between them. This CDR3 contains 13 residues. For the CDR3, the DNA is TGTGCCAGCAGCTTGGGGGTTATCGATGGCTACACCTTC. Its protein is CASSLGVIDGYTF.